A single sample is the source of the 3 T cell receptor beta chains below, sequenced in a study of blood T cell repertoires in COVID-19. Assay used: immunoSEQ multiplex PCR; TCRdb lists only in-frame clones, some missing. Of roughly 260,000 clones listed, approximately 82% were seen once; the top ten hold 4.5% to 6%. The sample comprised peripheral blood. The receptor source for this set is an elderly woman with active or convalescent COVID-19.

V gene TRBV11-2 combines with J gene TRBJ2-7, with D maybe TRBD1 (6 bases). The CDR3 is made up of 16 amino acids. Germline CDR1 reads SGHAT; CDR2 reads FQNNGV. Deletions cut 2 bases from V and 1 base from J, with 15 bases between. The CDR3 nucleotides are TGTGCCAGCAGCTTACGTGCAGGGACAATGTCCTACGAGCAGTACTTC. This gives the protein CASSLRAGTMSYEQYF.

The V gene is TRBV11-2, the J gene TRBJ1-4, with TRBD1 as a possible D gene (5 bases). The germline gives CDR1 SGHAT, CDR2 FQNNGV. Trimming shortened V by 3 bases and J by 4 bases, and 15 bases separated the two germline ends. The CDR3 has 16 amino acids. The CDR3: CASSLGAAGGNEKLFF. CDR3 DNA sequence: TGTGCCAGCAGCTTGGGAGCTGCCGGGGGTAATGAAAAACTGTTTTTT.

This clone has just one count. V and J are TRBV28 and TRBJ1-2, with a weak D call TRBD1 (5 bases). There are 16 residues in the CDR3. Trimming removed 1 base at V and 2 bases at J, with 14 bases between. Germline loops: CDR1 MDHEN, CDR2 SYDVKM. The chain's CDR3 is CASSLSLGGSNYGYTF. The DNA for the CDR3 is TGTGCCAGCAGTTTATCTCTCGGGGGGTCAAACTATGGCTACACCTTC.